This T cell receptor beta chain was sequenced in a study of control samples from healthy donors and cancer patients. Profiled with immunoSEQ multiplex PCR; TCRdb holds only in-frame clones, not every one. The table records 45,000 to 70,000 clones, approximately 90% of them present only once. The CDR3 sequence is 15 residues long. Germline V gene sequence: CDR1 LGHNA, CDR2 YSLEER. The V end lost 0 bases, the J end lost 4 bases, and 10 bases lay between the germline ends. This receptor was taken from a man aged 25 to 45 with colorectal cancer. The chain links TRBV4-3 to TRBJ2-1; no definite D call. What was sequenced was PBMCs. The CDR3: CASSQERTSYNEQFF. The DNA for the CDR3 is TGCGCCAGCAGCCAAGAGAGGACGTCGTACAATGAGCAGTTCTTC.